The 6 T cell receptor beta chains reported below all come from one sample, sequenced in a study of T-cell reconstitution after alpha-beta-depleted transplantation in children (dated by TCRdb to the mid-2010s). Explained via the paper, the treatment or condition label denotes: allogeneic hematopoietic cell transplantation with graft depleted of TCRalphabeta T cells and CD19 B cells. Library preparation employed PCR. Sequencing was performed on an Illumina HiSeq 2500. To normalize quantification of the TCRbeta repertoire, the TCR libraries were built with molecular barcoding that relied on unique molecular identifiers. Starting from the raw public reads, TCRdb applied fastp trimming at Q25, assembled clones with MiXCR and retained in-frame beta chains. Entries that share a CDR3 protein sequence are merged under the most common genes and DNA. For this sample there are 900,000 or so distinct CDR3 sequences; approximately 15% appear just once. The ten most abundant clones make up approximately 5% of the sample.

This material consisted of PBMCs, mostly from graft donor cells, taken 360 days after TCRalphabeta/CD19-depleted stem cell transplant. Receptor source: a male patient under 18 who had a stem cell transplant for acute lymphoblastic leukemia, so the T cells may come from the graft donor.

The chain joins TRBV11-2 to TRBJ2-1; perhaps TRBD1 as D (5 bases). The germline V gene encodes CDR1 SGHAT and CDR2 FQNNGV. The V end lost 0 bases, the J end lost 3 bases, and 15 bases lay between the germline ends. The CDR3 is 17 residues long. This chain's CDR3 is CASSLEAGYYYYNEQFF. CDR3 in DNA: TGTGCCAGCAGCTTAGAGGCAGGGTATTACTACTACAATGAGCAGTTCTTC.

This clonotype occurred a few times. The chain employs TRBV6-6 and TRBJ1-5; TRBD1 matches 8 bases. Germline V gene sequence: CDR1 MNHNY, CDR2 SVGAGI (reference sequence). The CDR3 is made up of 11 amino acids. Germline trimming cut 6 bases from V and 12 bases from J; bases unmatched to any gene: 4. The CDR3 protein is CASSQTGDQHF. For the CDR3, the DNA is TGTGCCAGCAGCCAGACAGGGGACCAGCATTTT.

The rearrangement links TRBV5-1 to TRBJ2-2, with no clear D. This CDR3 is built from 11 residues. Looked up from germline, CDR1 is SGHRS and CDR2 is YFSETQ. V was pared by 3 bases and J by 9 bases, with 6 bases between. CDR3 sequence: CASSSWWELFF. The DNA of the CDR3 is TGCGCCAGCAGCTCTTGGTGGGAGCTGTTTTTT.

The chain uses TRBV12-3 or TRBV12-4 and TRBJ1-5, with a tentative D call TRBD1 (6 bases). This CDR3 spans 14 amino acids. Trimming took 1 base from V and 7 from J, leaving 11 bases between them. The CDR3 reads CASSLEGRGQPQHF. In DNA, the CDR3 is TGTGCCAGCAGTTTAGAAGGGAGGGGGCAGCCCCAGCATTTT.

V gene TRBV18 combines with J gene TRBJ2-1; 9 nucleotides line up with TRBD2. Germline CDR1 KGHSH, CDR2 LQKENI. The V gene end was trimmed by 7 bases and the J gene end by 0 bases; junction bases not matched to a gene: 13. The CDR3 has 18 residues. The CDR3 region is CASLTTSGSSSSYNEQFF. CDR3 bases: TGTGCCAGCTTAACAACTAGCGGGTCCTCCAGCTCCTACAATGAGCAGTTCTTC.

The CDR3 DNA follows: TGCGCCAGCAGCCCCTATGTGAGGAGGGAGACCCAGTACTTC. Translated, it gives CASSPYVRRETQYF. The chain is built from TRBV4-1 and TRBJ2-5; perhaps TRBD2 as D (5 bases). Germline loops: CDR1 MGHRA, CDR2 YSYEKL. Trimming removed 4 bases from V and 5 bases from J, with 14 bases in between. This CDR3 has 14 residues.